These 18 T cell receptor beta chains were all obtained from the same sample, sequenced in a study of blood T cell repertoires in COVID-19. The data were produced by immunoSEQ multiplex PCR, yet TCRdb's version contains in-frame clones alone and is incomplete. The sample carries around 170,000 clones, approximately 80% recorded once. The specimen sequenced was peripheral blood. The receptor set was obtained from a man in his 70s who had recovered from COVID-19.

This clone was seen a single time. CDR3 sequence: CASSPGLKETQYF. The DNA for the CDR3 is TGTGCCAGCAGCCCGGGTCTTAAAGAGACCCAGTACTTC. The chain combines TRBV11-2 with TRBJ2-5; D remains ambiguous. The CDR3 extends over 13 amino acids. Per germline, CDR1 SGHAT and CDR2 FQNNGV. Trimming left V 5 bases short and J 3 bases short, with 10 bases between.

In nucleotides, the CDR3 is TGCAGCGTTGACAGCACCGGGGAGCTGTTTTTT. It yields the protein CSVDSTGELFF. This rearrangement joins TRBV29-1 to TRBJ2-2; no reliable D call. The CDR3 sequence is 11 residues long. Germline-derived CDR1 and CDR2 are SQVTM and ANQGSEA. The V end lost 3 bases, the J end lost 4 bases, and 3 bases lay between the germline ends.

The chain couples TRBV5-1 to TRBJ1-1, with TRBD1 as a possible D gene (6 bases). The length of the CDR3 is 14 residues. V was clipped by 4 bases and J by 6 bases, with 16 bases between them. The V gene's germline CDR1 is SGHRS and CDR2 YFSETQ. The DNA for the CDR3 is TGCGCCAGCAGCCCCGGGGGGGGCGAGGCTGAAGCTTTCTTT. Translated, it gives CASSPGGGEAEAFF.

This clone has a handful of counts. The genes are TRBV25-1 and TRBJ2-1; 10 bases are shared with TRBD2. V shed 6 bases, J shed 8 bases, and the junction held 16 bases outside the gene matches. This CDR3 region has 17 residues. Germline CDR1 MGHDK, CDR2 SYGVNS. The CDR3 sequence is CASSTGLGLAGDHEQFF. CDR3 DNA sequence: TGTGCCAGCAGCACCGGTCTTGGGCTAGCGGGAGACCATGAGCAGTTCTTC.

J is TRBJ2-2 and V is TRBV6-5; the match to TRBD1 covers 7 bases. V shed 4 bases and J 9 bases; nucleotides not matched to a gene: 8. This CDR3 contains 14 residues. The germline CDR1 and CDR2 sequences are MNHEY and SVGAGI. This CDR3 reads CASSFYTGERELFF. For the CDR3, the DNA is TGTGCCAGCAGTTTTTACACAGGGGAAAGGGAGCTGTTTTTT.

This rearrangement joins TRBV7-9 to TRBJ2-2, with 10 nucleotides matching TRBD2. The V and J ends lost 5 bases and 4 bases, in that order; junction bases with no gene match: 10. The CDR3 runs to 17 residues. Germline V CDR1 and CDR2: SEHNR, FQNEAQ (reference sequence). The CDR3 nucleotides read TGTGCCAGCAGCCGCGAAGCGGGAGGGCCGGGCACCGGGGAGCTGTTTTTT. This gives the protein CASSREAGGPGTGELFF.

V usage is TRBV7-8 and J usage is TRBJ2-7, with 10 bases fitting TRBD2. Germline CDR1 reads SGHVS; CDR2 reads FQNEAQ. Germline trimming cut 5 bases from V and 11 bases from J; bases unmatched to any gene: 15. The CDR3 covers 15 residues. The DNA of the CDR3 is TGTGCCAGCAGCCCCTCCTGGGGGACTAGCGATTATAAGTACTTC. It encodes CASSPSWGTSDYKYF.

The CDR3 protein is CASSINTGELFF. CDR3 in DNA: TGTGCCAGCAGCATAAACACCGGGGAGCTGTTTTTT. The chain has TRBV11-3 and TRBJ2-2; D gene uncertain. The CDR3 covers 12 residues. Germline CDR1 is SGHNT and CDR2 is YENEEA. Trimming left V 5 bases short and J 2 bases short, with 3 bases between.

The chain employs TRBV6-5 and TRBJ1-2, with D perhaps TRBD1 (5 bases). Germline CDR1 is MNHEY and CDR2 is SVGAGI. Trimming shortened V by 0 bases and J by 7 bases, and 9 bases separated the two germline ends. CDR3 length: 13 amino acids. CDR3 amino acids: CASSYSGGVGYTF. The CDR3, as DNA: TGTGCCAGCAGTTACTCAGGAGGGGTTGGCTACACCTTC.

The CDR3 sequence is CASSLAGGSQATGELFF. CDR3 bases: TGTGCCAGCTCACTTGCAGGGGGCTCTCAGGCCACCGGGGAGCTGTTTTTT. This chain uses TRBV18 with TRBJ2-2; TRBD1 aligns across 8 bases. With 4 bases clipped from V and 4 bases from J, the junction kept 11 bases outside the gene matches. The CDR3 runs 17 residues. Germline loops: CDR1 KGHSH, CDR2 LQKENI.

J is TRBJ2-5 and V is TRBV3-1 (or the pseudogene TRBV3-2); a possible D gene is TRBD1 (5 bases). This CDR3 spans 16 amino acids. Trimming pared 4 bases from V and 1 base from J, leaving 16 bases between. Germline V CDR1 and CDR2: LGHDT, YNNKEL (reference sequence). The chain's CDR3 is CASSPLGAGTQETQYF. DNA of the CDR3: TGTGCCAGCAGCCCTCTTGGGGCAGGAACCCAAGAGACCCAGTACTTC.

CDR3 in DNA: TGTGCCAGTCGGGAGGGTGTGCGGAACTCCTACGAGCAGTACTTC. Its translation: CASREGVRNSYEQYF. The J gene is TRBJ2-7, the V gene TRBV2, with TRBD2 matching 8 bases. Germline CDR1 and CDR2: SNHLY and FYNNEI. J lost 0 bases, V lost 9 bases, and 10 bases had no gene match. The length of the CDR3 is 15 residues.

This clone was picked up one time. The rearrangement uses TRBV7-9 and TRBJ2-7, with D hard to call. The CDR3 totals 15 residues. Germline lookup yields CDR1 SEHNR and CDR2 FQNEAQ (reference sequence). V lost 5 bases and J 3 bases, leaving 17 bases between the germline ends. The CDR3 DNA reads TGTGCCAGCAGCCTACGACCGCAAAGCGACTACGAGCAGTACTTC. Residues: CASSLRPQSDYEQYF.

This chain joins TRBV2 and TRBJ2-6, with D perhaps TRBD1 (7 bases). CDR1 is SNHLY and CDR2 is FYNNEI in the germline V gene. CDR3 size: 16 residues. V lost 2 bases and J lost 4, with 12 bases in between. CDR3 region: CASSEQGEAGANVLTF. As DNA, the CDR3 is TGTGCCAGCAGTGAACAGGGGGAGGCGGGGGCCAACGTCCTGACTTTC.

The V and J genes are TRBV27 and TRBJ1-4; D uncertain. The CDR3 is made up of 14 amino acids. Germline CDR1 is MNHEY and CDR2 is SMNVEV (reference sequence). V was clipped by 3 bases and J by 5 bases, with 10 bases between them. This CDR3 reads CASSFSGSNEKLFF. The CDR3 DNA reads TGTGCCAGCAGTTTCTCAGGCTCGAATGAAAAACTGTTTTTT. The variable domain in full, with the rest retrieved from reference TRBV27 and TRBJ1-4, is EAQVTQNPRYLITVTGKKLTVTCSQNMNHEYMSWYRQDPGLGLRQIYYSMNVEVTDKGDVPEGYKVSRKEKRNFPLILESPSPNQTSLYFCASSFSGSNEKLFFGSGTQLSVL.

The V gene is TRBV5-8, the J gene TRBJ2-2; 11 nucleotides agree with TRBD2. Trimming took 5 bases from V and 0 from J; bases not matched to a gene: 9. CDR1 and CDR2 from the germline V gene are SGHTS and YDEGEE. CDR3 length equals 18 residues. This CDR3 is CASSWSGTSGANTGELFF. Here the CDR3 DNA reads TGTGCCAGCAGTTGGTCCGGGACTAGCGGAGCGAACACCGGGGAGCTGTTTTTT.

As concerns this clone: At one end, the junction sequence differs from germline, possibly due to a read error. V usage is TRBV24-1 and J usage is TRBJ2-3, with 9 bases aligning to TRBD2. The CDR3 length is 12 residues. Per germline, CDR1 KGHDR and CDR2 SFDVKD. CDR3: CATSEISGGYFF. CDR3 in DNA: TGTGCCACCAGTGAAATTAGCGGGGGTTACTTTTTT.

This sequence joins TRBV6-5 and TRBJ1-5; 10 bases fit TRBD1. Germline values: CDR1 MNHEY, CDR2 SVGAGI. The V and J ends lost 8 bases and 1 base, in that order; junction bases with no gene match: 5. This CDR3 is built from 15 residues. This CDR3 is CASVWTGGSNQPQHF. The DNA of the CDR3 is TGTGCCAGCGTATGGACAGGGGGAAGCAATCAGCCCCAGCATTTT.